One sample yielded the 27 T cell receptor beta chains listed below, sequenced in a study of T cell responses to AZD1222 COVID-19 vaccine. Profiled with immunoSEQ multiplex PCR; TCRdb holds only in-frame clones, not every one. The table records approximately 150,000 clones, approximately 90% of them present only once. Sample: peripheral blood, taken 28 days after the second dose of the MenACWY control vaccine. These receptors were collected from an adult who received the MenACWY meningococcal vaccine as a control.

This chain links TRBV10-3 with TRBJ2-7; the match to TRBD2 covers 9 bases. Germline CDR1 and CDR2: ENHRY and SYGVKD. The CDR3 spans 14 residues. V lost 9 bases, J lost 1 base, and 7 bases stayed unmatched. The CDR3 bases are TGTGCCATTTCCTGGACTAGCGATTCCTACGAGCAGTACTTC. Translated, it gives CAISWTSDSYEQYF.

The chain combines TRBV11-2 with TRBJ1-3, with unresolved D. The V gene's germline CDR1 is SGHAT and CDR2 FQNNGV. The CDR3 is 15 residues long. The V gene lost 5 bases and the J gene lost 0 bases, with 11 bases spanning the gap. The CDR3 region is CASSDFRVSGNTIYF. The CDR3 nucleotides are TGTGCCAGCAGCGATTTCCGGGTCTCTGGAAACACCATATATTTT.

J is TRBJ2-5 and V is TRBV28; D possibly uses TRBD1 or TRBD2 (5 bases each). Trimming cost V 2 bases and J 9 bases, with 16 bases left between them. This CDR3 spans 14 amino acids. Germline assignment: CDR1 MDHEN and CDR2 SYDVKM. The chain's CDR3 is CASSLEDPRGAQYF. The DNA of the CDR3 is TGTGCCAGCAGTTTAGAGGACCCTAGAGGGGCCCAGTACTTC.

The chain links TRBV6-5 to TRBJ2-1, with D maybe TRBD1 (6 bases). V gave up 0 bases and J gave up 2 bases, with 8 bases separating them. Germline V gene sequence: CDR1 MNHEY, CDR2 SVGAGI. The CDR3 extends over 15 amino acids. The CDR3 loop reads CASSYSPGAYNEQFF. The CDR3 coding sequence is TGTGCCAGCAGTTACTCCCCAGGGGCCTACAATGAGCAGTTCTTC.

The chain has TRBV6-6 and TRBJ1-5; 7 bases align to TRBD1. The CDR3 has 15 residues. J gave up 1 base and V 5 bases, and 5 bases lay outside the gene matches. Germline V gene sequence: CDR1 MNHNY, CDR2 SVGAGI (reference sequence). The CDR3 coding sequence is TGTGCCAGCAGTCGGGAGGGACAGAGCAATCAGCCCCAGCATTTT. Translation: CASSREGQSNQPQHF.

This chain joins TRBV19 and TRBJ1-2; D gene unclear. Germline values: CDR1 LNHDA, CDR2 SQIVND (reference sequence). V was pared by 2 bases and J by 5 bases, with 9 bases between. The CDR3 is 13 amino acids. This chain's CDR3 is CASSINTGYGYTF. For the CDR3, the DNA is TGTGCCAGTAGTATAAACACCGGTTATGGCTACACCTTC.

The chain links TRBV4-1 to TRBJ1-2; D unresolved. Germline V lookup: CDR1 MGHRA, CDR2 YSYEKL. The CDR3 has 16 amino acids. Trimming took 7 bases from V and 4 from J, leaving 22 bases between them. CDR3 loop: CASTPMEGESFYGYTF. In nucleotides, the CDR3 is TGCGCCAGCACCCCTATGGAGGGAGAATCTTTCTATGGCTACACCTTC.

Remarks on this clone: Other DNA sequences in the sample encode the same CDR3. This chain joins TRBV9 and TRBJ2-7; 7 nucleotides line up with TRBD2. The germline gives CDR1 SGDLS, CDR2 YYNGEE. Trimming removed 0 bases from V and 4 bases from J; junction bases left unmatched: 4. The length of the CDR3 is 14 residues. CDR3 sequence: CASSVVGGSYEQYF. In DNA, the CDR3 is TGTGCCAGCAGCGTAGTTGGCGGGAGTTACGAGCAGTACTTC. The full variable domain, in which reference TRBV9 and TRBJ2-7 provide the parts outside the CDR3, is DSGVTQTPKHLITATGQRVTLRCSPRSGDLSVYWYQQSLDQGLQFLIQYYNGEERAKGNILERFSAQQFPDLHSELNLSSLELGDSALYFCASSVVGGSYEQYFGPGTRLTVT.

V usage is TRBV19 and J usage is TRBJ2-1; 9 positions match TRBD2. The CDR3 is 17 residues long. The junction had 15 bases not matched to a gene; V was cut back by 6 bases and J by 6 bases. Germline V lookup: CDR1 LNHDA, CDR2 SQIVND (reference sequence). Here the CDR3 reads CASRKGLGLAGSNEQFF. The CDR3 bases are TGTGCCAGTAGGAAAGGGTTAGGGCTAGCGGGGAGCAATGAGCAGTTCTTC.

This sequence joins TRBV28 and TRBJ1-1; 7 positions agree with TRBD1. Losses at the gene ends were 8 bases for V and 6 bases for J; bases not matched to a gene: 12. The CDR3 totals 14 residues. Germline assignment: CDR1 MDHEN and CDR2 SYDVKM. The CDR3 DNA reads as TGTGCCAGCGGTCTACTCAGGGGGACCCCTGAAGCTTTCTTT. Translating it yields CASGLLRGTPEAFF.

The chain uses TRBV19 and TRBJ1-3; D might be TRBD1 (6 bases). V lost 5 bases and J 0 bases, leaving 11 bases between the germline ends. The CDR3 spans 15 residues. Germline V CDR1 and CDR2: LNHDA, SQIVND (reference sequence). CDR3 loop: CASSPRTASGNTIYF. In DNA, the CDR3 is TGTGCCAGTAGTCCACGGACAGCCTCTGGAAACACCATATATTTT.

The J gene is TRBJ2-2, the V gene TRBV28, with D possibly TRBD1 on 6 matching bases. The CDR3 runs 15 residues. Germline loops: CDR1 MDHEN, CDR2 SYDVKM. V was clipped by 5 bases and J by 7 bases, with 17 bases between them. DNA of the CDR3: TGTGCCAGCAGTGTACAGGGTGTAAATGGCGGGGAGCTGTTTTTT. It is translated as CASSVQGVNGGELFF.

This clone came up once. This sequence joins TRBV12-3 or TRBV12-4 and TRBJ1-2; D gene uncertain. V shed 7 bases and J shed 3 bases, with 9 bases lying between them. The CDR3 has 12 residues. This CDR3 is CASTPGDYGYTF. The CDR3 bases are TGTGCCAGCACCCCGGGAGACTATGGCTACACCTTC.

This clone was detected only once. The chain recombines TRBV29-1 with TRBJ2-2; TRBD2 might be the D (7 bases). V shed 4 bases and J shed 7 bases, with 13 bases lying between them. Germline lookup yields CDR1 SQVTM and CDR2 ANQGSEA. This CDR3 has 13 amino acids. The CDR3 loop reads CSVGRGLDGELFF. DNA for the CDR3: TGCAGCGTTGGGCGGGGGCTGGACGGGGAGCTGTTTTTT.

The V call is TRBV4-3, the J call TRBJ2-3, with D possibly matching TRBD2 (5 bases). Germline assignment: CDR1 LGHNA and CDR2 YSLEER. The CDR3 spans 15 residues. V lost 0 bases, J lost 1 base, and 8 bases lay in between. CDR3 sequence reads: CASSQDLGGTDTQYF. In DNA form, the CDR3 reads TGCGCCAGCAGCCAAGATCTCGGGGGCACAGATACGCAGTATTTT.

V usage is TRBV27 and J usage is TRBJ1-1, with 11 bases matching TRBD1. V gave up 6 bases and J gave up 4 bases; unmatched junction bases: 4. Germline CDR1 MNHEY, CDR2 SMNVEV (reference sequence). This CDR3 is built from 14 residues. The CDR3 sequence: CASSSGTGGTEAFF. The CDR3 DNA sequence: TGTGCCAGCAGCTCCGGGACAGGGGGCACTGAAGCTTTCTTT.

The CDR3 coding sequence is TGTGCCAGCAGCTTACCCCCCTCTATATTGAGGAATCAGCCCCAGCATTTT. This gives the protein CASSLPPSILRNQPQHF. The gene calls are TRBV7-8 and TRBJ1-5; D remains ambiguous. There are 17 residues in the CDR3. CDR1 and CDR2 from the germline V gene are SGHVS and FQNEAQ. V lost 2 bases to trimming and J lost 4 bases, with 18 bases between them.

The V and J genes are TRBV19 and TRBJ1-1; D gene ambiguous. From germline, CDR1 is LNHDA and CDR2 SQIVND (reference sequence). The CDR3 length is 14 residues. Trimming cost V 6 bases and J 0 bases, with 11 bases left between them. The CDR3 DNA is TGTGCCAGTAGGGAATACGGGGTGAACACTGAAGCTTTCTTT. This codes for CASREYGVNTEAFF.

DNA of the CDR3: TGTGCCAGCGGGAGAAGGATAAATGAGCAGTTCTTC. Protein product: CASGRRINEQFF. This chain uses TRBV27 with TRBJ2-1, with D tentatively TRBD2 (5 bases). This CDR3 is built from 12 residues. Germline V gives CDR1 MNHEY, CDR2 SMNVEV (reference sequence). V lost 8 bases and J 7 bases, leaving 12 bases between the germline ends.

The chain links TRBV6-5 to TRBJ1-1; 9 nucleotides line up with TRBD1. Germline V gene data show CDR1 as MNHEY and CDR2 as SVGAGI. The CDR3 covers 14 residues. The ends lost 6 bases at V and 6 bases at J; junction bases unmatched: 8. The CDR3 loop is CASSDFHRGPEAFF. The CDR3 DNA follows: TGTGCCAGCAGCGATTTTCACAGGGGGCCTGAAGCTTTCTTT.

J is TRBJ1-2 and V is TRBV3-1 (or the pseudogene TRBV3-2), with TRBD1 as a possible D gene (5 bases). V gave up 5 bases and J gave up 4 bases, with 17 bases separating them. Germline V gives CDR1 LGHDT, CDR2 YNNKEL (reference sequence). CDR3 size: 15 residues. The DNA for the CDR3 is TGTGCCAGCAGCACCCGGGGCTCTAAGGGCTATGGCTACACCTTC. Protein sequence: CASSTRGSKGYGYTF.

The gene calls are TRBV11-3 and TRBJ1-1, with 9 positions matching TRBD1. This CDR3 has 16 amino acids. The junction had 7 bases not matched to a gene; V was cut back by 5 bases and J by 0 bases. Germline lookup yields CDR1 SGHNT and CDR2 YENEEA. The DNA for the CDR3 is TGTGCCAGCAGCCAACGACAGGGGGGTTTGAACACTGAAGCTTTCTTT. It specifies CASSQRQGGLNTEAFF.

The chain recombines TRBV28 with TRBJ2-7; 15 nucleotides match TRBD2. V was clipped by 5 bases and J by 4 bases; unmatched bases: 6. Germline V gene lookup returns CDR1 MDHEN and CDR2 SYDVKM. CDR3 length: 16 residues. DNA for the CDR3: TGTGCCAGCAGTGGACTAGCGGGAGGGCGGTCATACGAGCAGTACTTC. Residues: CASSGLAGGRSYEQYF.

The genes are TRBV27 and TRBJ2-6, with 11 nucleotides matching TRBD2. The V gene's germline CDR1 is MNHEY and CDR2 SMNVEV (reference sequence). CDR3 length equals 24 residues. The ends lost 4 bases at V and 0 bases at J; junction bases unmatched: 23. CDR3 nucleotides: TGTGCCAGCAGTTCCCCGGGGCTAGCGGGAGGTATCCCCCGATTATCCTCTGGGGCCAACGTCCTGACTTTC. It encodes CASSSPGLAGGIPRLSSGANVLTF.

The CDR3 coding sequence is TGCGCCAGCAGCCAAGTAGGGACGAATGAGCAGTTCTTC. It is translated as CASSQVGTNEQFF. This chain links TRBV4-3 with TRBJ2-1; D tentatively reads TRBD1 or TRBD2 (5 bases each). Germline assignment: CDR1 LGHNA and CDR2 YSLEER. This CDR3 spans 13 amino acids. V dropped 1 base and J dropped 7 bases, with 8 bases sitting between them.

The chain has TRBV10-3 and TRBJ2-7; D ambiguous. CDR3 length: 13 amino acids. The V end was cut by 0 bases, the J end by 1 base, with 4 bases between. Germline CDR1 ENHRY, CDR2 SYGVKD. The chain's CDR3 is CAISESGSYEQYF. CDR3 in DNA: TGTGCCATCAGTGAGTCGGGGTCCTACGAGCAGTACTTC.

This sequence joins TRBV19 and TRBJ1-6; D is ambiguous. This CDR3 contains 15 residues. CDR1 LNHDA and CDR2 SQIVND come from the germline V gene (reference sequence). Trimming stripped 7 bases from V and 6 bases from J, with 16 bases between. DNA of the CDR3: TGTGCCAGTAACCAGGACGTTCCCGGTAATTCACCCCTCCACTTT. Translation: CASNQDVPGNSPLHF.